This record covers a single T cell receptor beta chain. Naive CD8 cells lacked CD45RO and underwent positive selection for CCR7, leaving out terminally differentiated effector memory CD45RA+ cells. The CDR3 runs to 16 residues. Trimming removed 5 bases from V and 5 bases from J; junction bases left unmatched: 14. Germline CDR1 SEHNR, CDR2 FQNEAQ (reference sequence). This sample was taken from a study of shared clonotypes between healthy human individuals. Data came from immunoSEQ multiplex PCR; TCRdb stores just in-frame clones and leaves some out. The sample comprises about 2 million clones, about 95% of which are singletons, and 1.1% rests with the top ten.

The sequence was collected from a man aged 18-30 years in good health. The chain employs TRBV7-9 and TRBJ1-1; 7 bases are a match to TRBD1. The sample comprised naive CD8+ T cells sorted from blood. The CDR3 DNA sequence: TGTGCCAGCAGCCCAAGACAGGGCGCGGTAACTACTGAAGCTTTCTTT. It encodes CASSPRQGAVTTEAFF.